A single T cell receptor beta chain is shown here with its context. The sample comes from a study of technical replicates of blood from a few donors. This CDR3 comprises 16 residues. Germline V gives CDR1 SGHDT, CDR2 YYEEEE. V lost 4 bases to trimming and J lost 0 bases; unmatched junction nucleotides: 5. Generated by immunoSEQ multiplex PCR, the TCRdb table keeps only in-frame clones and is missing some. The top ten hold approximately 0.4% of the sample, which has tens of thousands of clones, around 94% seen once. Sequencing input: T cells isolated from PBMCs. The V and J genes are TRBV5-6 and TRBJ1-1; 11 bases map to TRBD1. This receptor was obtained from a human donor in good health. In DNA form, the CDR3 reads TGTGCCAGCAGCATGGACAGGGGGCGCGTGAACACTGAAGCTTTCTTT. It is translated as CASSMDRGRVNTEAFF.